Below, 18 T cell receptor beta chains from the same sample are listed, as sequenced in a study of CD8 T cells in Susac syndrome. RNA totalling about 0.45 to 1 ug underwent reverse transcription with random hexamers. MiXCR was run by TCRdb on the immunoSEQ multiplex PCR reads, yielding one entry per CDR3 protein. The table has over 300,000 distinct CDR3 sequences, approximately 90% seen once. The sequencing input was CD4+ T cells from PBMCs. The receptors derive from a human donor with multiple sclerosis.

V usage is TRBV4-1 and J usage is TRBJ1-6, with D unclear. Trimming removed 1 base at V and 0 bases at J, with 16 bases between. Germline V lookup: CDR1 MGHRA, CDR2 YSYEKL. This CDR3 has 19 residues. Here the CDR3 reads CASSQARGIQSSYNSPLHF. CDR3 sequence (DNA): TGCGCCAGCAGCCAAGCTCGGGGAATCCAAAGCTCCTATAATTCACCCCTCCACTTT.

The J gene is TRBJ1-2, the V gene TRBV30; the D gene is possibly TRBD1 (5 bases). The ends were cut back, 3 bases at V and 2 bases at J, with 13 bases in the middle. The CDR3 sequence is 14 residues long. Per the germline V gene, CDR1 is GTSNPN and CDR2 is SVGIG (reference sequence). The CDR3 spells CAWSQGGLNYGYTF. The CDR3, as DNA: TGTGCCTGGAGCCAGGGTGGGCTCAACTATGGCTACACCTTC.

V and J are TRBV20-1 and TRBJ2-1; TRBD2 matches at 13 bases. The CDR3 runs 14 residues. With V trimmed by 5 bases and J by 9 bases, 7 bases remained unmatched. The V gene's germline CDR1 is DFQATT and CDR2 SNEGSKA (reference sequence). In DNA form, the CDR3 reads TGCAGTGCTCTCACTAGCGGGAGGGCCATTGAGCAGTTCTTC. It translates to CSALTSGRAIEQFF.

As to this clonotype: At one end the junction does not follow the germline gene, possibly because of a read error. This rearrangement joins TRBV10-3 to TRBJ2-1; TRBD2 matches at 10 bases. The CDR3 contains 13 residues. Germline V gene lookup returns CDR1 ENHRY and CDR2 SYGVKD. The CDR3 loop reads CAISESSGTSAVF. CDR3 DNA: TGTGCCATCAGTGAGTCGTCAGGGACTAGCGCGGTCTTC.

CDR3 DNA: TGTGCCAGCAGTTTATGGGGGAGCGAGCAGTACTTC. Translated: CASSLWGSEQYF. This chain connects TRBV12-3 or TRBV12-4 to TRBJ2-7, with D tentatively TRBD1 or TRBD2 (5 bases each). Trimming took 2 bases from V and 6 from J, leaving 8 bases between them. This CDR3 has 12 amino acids.

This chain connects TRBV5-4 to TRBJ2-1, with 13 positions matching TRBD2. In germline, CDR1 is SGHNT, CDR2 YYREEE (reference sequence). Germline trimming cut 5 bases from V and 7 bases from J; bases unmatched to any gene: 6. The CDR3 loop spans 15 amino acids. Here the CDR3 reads CASSTSGGAWNEQFF. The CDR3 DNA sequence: TGTGCCAGCAGTACTAGCGGGGGGGCTTGGAATGAGCAGTTCTTC. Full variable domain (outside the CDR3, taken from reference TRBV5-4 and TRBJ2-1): ETGVTQSPTHLIKTRGQQVTLRCSSQSGHNTVSWYQQALGQGPQFIFQYYREEENGRGNFPPRFSGLQFPNYSSELNVNALELDDSALYLCASSTSGGAWNEQFFGPGTRLTVL.

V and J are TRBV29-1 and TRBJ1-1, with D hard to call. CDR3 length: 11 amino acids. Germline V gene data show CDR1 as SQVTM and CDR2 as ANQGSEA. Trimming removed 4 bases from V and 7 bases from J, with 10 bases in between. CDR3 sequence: CSVGAPIEAFF. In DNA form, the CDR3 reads TGCAGCGTTGGGGCGCCGATTGAAGCTTTCTTT.

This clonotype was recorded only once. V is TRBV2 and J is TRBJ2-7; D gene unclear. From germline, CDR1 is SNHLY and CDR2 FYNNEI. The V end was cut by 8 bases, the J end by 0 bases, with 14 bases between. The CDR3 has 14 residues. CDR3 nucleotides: TGTGCCAGCGTCCTAGACACATACTCCTACGAGCAGTACTTC. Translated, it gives CASVLDTYSYEQYF.

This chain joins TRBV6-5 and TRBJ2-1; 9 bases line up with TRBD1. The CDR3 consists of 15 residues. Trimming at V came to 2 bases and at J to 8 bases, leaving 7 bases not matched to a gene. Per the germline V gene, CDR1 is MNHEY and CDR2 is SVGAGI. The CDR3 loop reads CASSYPTGTGYEQFF. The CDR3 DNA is TGTGCCAGCAGTTACCCGACCGGGACAGGGTATGAGCAGTTCTTC.

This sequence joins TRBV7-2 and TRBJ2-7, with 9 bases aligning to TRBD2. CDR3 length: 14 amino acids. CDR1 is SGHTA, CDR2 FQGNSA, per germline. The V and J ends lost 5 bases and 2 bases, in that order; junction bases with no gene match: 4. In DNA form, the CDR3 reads TGTGCCAGCAGCCTCCAGCGGGGGGCCTACGAGCAGTACTTC. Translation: CASSLQRGAYEQYF.

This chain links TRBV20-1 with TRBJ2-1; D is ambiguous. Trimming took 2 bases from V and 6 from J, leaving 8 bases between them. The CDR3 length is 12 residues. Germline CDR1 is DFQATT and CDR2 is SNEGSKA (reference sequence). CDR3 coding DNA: TGCAGTGCTAGACCCAATGCCAATGAGCAGTTCTTC. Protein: CSARPNANEQFF.

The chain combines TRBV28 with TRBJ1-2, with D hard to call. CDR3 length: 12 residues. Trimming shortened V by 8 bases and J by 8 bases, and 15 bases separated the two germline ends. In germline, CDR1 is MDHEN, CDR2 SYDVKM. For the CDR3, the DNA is TGTGCCAGCCCTCGGACCGACTGGGGCTACACCTTC. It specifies CASPRTDWGYTF.

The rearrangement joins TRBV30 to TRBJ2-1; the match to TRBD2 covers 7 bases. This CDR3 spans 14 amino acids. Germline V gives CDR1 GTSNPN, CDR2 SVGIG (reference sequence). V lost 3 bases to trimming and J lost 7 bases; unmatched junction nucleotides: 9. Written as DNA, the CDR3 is TGTGCCTGGAGGCGAGCGGGATATTCGAATGAGCAGTTCTTC. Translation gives CAWRRAGYSNEQFF.

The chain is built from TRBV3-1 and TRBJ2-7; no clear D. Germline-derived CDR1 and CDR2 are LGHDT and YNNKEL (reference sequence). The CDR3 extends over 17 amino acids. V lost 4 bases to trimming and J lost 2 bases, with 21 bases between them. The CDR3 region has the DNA TGTGCCAGCAGCCGAGACCCCGGACGGCAAGTGACCTACGAGCAGTACTTC. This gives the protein CASSRDPGRQVTYEQYF.

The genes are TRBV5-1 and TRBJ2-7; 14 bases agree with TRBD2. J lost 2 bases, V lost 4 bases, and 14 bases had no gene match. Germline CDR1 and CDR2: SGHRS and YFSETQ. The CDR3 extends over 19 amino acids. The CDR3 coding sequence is TGCGCCAGCAGCGGAGGGACTAGCGGGAGCTCTCCCTCCCCCTACGAGCAGTACTTC. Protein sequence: CASSGGTSGSSPSPYEQYF.

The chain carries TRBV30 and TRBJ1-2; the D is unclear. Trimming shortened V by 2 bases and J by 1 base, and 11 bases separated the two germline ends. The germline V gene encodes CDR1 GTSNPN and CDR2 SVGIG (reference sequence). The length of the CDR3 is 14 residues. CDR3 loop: CAWSPGSNNYGYTF. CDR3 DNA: TGTGCCTGGAGTCCTGGGTCAAATAACTATGGCTACACCTTC.

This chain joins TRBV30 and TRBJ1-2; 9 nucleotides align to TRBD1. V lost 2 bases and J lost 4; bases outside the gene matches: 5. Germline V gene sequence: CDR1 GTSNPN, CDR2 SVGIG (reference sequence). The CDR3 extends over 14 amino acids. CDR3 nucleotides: TGTGCCTGGAGTAACAGGGGGCGTAGCTATGGCTACACCTTC. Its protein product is CAWSNRGRSYGYTF.

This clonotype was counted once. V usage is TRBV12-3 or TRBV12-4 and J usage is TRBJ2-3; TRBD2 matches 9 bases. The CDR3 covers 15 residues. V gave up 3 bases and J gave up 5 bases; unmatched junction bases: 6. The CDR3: CASSFQRGAGDTQYF. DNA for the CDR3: TGTGCCAGCAGTTTCCAGCGGGGGGCGGGAGATACGCAGTATTTT.